What follows are 4 T cell receptor beta chains derived from one specimen sequenced in a study of T cell changes during pregnancy in multiple sclerosis. Profiled with immunoSEQ multiplex PCR; TCRdb holds only in-frame clones, not every one. Seen here are approximately 43,000 clones, 90% to 95% observed once, and the top ten hold around 8.1%. The sequences come from CD8+ T cells from peripheral blood mononuclear cells, collected in the third trimester of pregnancy. These receptors all come from a female donor with multiple sclerosis, enrolled in a pregnancy study.

The chain joins TRBV27 to TRBJ2-7; TRBD2 matches at 15 bases. The CDR3 spans 18 residues. Trimming removed 7 bases from V and 1 base from J; junction bases left unmatched: 11. Per the germline V gene, CDR1 is MNHEY and CDR2 is SMNVEV (reference sequence). The CDR3 nucleotides read TGTGCCAGCAACCCGGCCGGGACTAGCGGGAGGTTATCCTACGAGCAGTACTTC. Its translation is CASNPAGTSGRLSYEQYF.

V gene TRBV27 combines with J gene TRBJ2-7; TRBD2 agrees at 9 bases. The germline V gene has CDR1 MNHEY and CDR2 SMNVEV (reference sequence). V lost 6 bases, J lost 2 bases, and 5 bases stayed unmatched. The CDR3 contains 14 residues. The CDR3 here is CASRSGGRAYEQYF. CDR3 nucleotide sequence: TGTGCCAGCAGGTCTGGCGGGAGGGCCTACGAGCAGTACTTC.

The chain couples TRBV6-5 to TRBJ1-2, with 9 bases fitting TRBD1. The germline CDR1 and CDR2 sequences are MNHEY and SVGAGI. The ends lost 5 bases at V and 4 bases at J; junction bases unmatched: 8. The CDR3 runs 15 residues. CDR3 in amino acids: CASSQTGGRGYGYTF. The DNA of the CDR3 is TGTGCCAGCAGTCAGACAGGGGGACGTGGCTATGGCTACACCTTC.

This chain links TRBV7-2 with TRBJ1-5; no firm D call. V shed 5 bases and J shed 0 bases, with 11 bases lying between them. Germline CDR1 reads SGHTA; CDR2 reads FQGNSA. The CDR3 totals 15 residues. The CDR3 here is CASSEGINSNQPQHF. CDR3 DNA: TGTGCCAGCAGCGAGGGAATTAATAGCAATCAGCCCCAGCATTTT.